Following are 13 T cell receptor beta chains from one sample sequenced in a study of blood T cell repertoires in COVID-19. Profiling relied on immunoSEQ multiplex PCR, and the TCRdb table lists in-frame clones only, not all of them. This sample has roughly 280,000 clones, with around 90% found just once. The sequencing sample was made of PBMCs or T cells enriched from blood (not recorded which). The receptors shown here come from a man in his forties who had been exposed to COVID-19.

This sequence joins TRBV3-1 (or the pseudogene TRBV3-2) and TRBJ2-2; TRBD2 matches 7 bases. CDR1 LGHDT and CDR2 YNNKEL come from the germline V gene (reference sequence). This CDR3 region has 15 residues. V shed 4 bases, J shed 3 bases, and the junction held 5 bases outside the gene matches. The CDR3 reads CASSRGGIYTGELFF. CDR3 DNA: TGTGCCAGCAGCCGGGGGGGGATTTACACCGGGGAGCTGTTTTTT.

The chain is built from TRBV28 and TRBJ1-2, with TRBD1 as a possible D gene (5 bases). The length of the CDR3 is 13 residues. Between the trimmed V and J ends, which lost 6 bases and 2 bases, there was a span of 10 bases. Germline V gene sequence: CDR1 MDHEN, CDR2 SYDVKM. As DNA, the CDR3 is TGTGCCAGCAGGGACACTGAAAACTATGGCTACACCTTC. It specifies CASRDTENYGYTF.

The rearrangement links TRBV27 to TRBJ1-2; D remains ambiguous. Trimming took off 2 bases at V and 0 bases at J, with 10 bases between the two ends. CDR3 length: 15 amino acids. The germline CDR1 and CDR2 sequences are MNHEY and SMNVEV (reference sequence). CDR3 DNA sequence: TGTGCCAGCAGTTTAGTCGGGTATACTAACTATGGCTACACCTTC. It codes for CASSLVGYTNYGYTF.

V is TRBV6-5 and J is TRBJ2-4; tentative D call: TRBD1 (7 bases). The CDR3 totals 11 residues. Germline V lookup: CDR1 MNHEY, CDR2 SVGAGI. V was shortened by 10 bases and J by 8 bases, with 12 bases between the two germline ends. The CDR3 reads CATQGGDIQYF. As DNA, the CDR3 is TGTGCCACCCAGGGGGGAGACATTCAGTACTTC.

The CDR3 bases are TGTGCCAGCAGTGGTCTAGTCAATGAGCAGTTCTTC. Encoded protein: CASSGLVNEQFF. This chain joins TRBV2 and TRBJ2-1; D remains unclear. With 4 bases removed from V and 6 bases from J, the gap between germline ends came to 7 bases. This CDR3 spans 12 amino acids. Per germline, CDR1 SNHLY and CDR2 FYNNEI.

The V and J genes are TRBV24-1 and TRBJ2-1; 11 nucleotides line up with TRBD2. The length of the CDR3 is 15 residues. Germline trimming cut 4 bases from V and 7 bases from J; bases unmatched to any gene: 5. Germline-derived CDR1 and CDR2 are KGHDR and SFDVKD. The CDR3 loop is CATSETSGTKNEQFF. CDR3 sequence (DNA): TGTGCCACCAGTGAGACTAGCGGGACTAAGAATGAGCAGTTCTTC.

V and J are TRBV19 and TRBJ1-1, with D hard to call. Germline V gene lookup returns CDR1 LNHDA and CDR2 SQIVND (reference sequence). Between the trimmed V and J ends, which lost 5 bases and 0 bases, there was a span of 10 bases. The CDR3 totals 14 residues. CDR3 loop: CASSFPTLNTEAFF. In DNA form, the CDR3 reads TGTGCCAGTAGTTTCCCGACTCTGAACACTGAAGCTTTCTTT.

The chain uses TRBV11-2 and TRBJ1-2, with TRBD1 matching over 7 bases. Per the germline V gene, CDR1 is SGHAT and CDR2 is FQNNGV. This CDR3 spans 17 amino acids. V lost 5 bases and J lost 4; bases outside the gene matches: 16. The CDR3 sequence: CASSTTLNRGLIYGYTF. The CDR3 DNA sequence: TGTGCCAGCAGCACCACCCTAAACAGGGGACTCATCTATGGCTACACCTTC.

The chain joins TRBV7-9 to TRBJ2-3; 8 bases align to TRBD1. CDR3 length equals 18 residues. Germline V gene lookup returns CDR1 SEHNR and CDR2 FQNEAQ (reference sequence). Losses at the gene ends were 0 bases for V and 8 bases for J; bases not matched to a gene: 16. The DNA for the CDR3 is TGTGCCAGCAGCTTAGCCCCCTTTGGACAGGGCCGGGCCGGTACGCAGTATTTT. Translating it yields CASSLAPFGQGRAGTQYF.

This chain links TRBV7-9 with TRBJ2-3; 8 nucleotides agree with TRBD2. The germline CDR1 and CDR2 sequences are SEHNR and FQNEAQ (reference sequence). The V segment lost 4 bases and the J segment 2 bases; nucleotides outside the gene matches: 5. This CDR3 is built from 15 residues. The CDR3, as DNA: TGTGCCAGCAGCTCCACGGGGGGGTACACAGATACGCAGTATTTT. As protein: CASSSTGGYTDTQYF.

The chain links TRBV6-5 to TRBJ2-1; tentative D call: TRBD1 (6 bases). V shed 8 bases and J shed 1 base, with 12 bases lying between them. The V gene's germline CDR1 is MNHEY and CDR2 SVGAGI. This CDR3 is 14 amino acids long. CDR3 residues: CASWIGQSYNEQFF. The CDR3 coding sequence is TGTGCCAGCTGGATCGGACAGTCCTACAATGAGCAGTTCTTC.

The J gene is TRBJ2-5, the V gene TRBV5-1; D call uncertain. Germline V gene sequence: CDR1 SGHRS, CDR2 YFSETQ. This CDR3 has 15 amino acids. The V end lost 3 bases, the J end lost 1 base, and 13 bases lay between the germline ends. CDR3 DNA: TGCGCCAGCAGCTCGGAGCCGCTACCCCAAGAGACCCAGTACTTC. This sequence encodes CASSSEPLPQETQYF. Full variable domain (remainder filled in from reference TRBV5-1 and TRBJ2-5): KAGVTQTPRYLIKTRGQQVTLSCSPISGHRSVSWYQQTPGQGLQFLFEYFSETQRNKGNFPGRFSGRQFSNSRSEMNVSTLELGDSALYLCASSSEPLPQETQYFGPGTRLLVL.

The CDR3 nucleotides read TGTGCCAGCAGCCAATATAGCACAGCGGGAGAGGGCGAGACCCAGTACTTC. Translated, it gives CASSQYSTAGEGETQYF. The chain is built from TRBV3-1 (or the pseudogene TRBV3-2) and TRBJ2-5; 8 nucleotides match TRBD2. The germline CDR1 and CDR2 sequences are LGHDT and YNNKEL (reference sequence). CDR3 length: 17 amino acids. Unmatched junction bases numbered 13, after V lost 2 bases and J lost 5 bases.